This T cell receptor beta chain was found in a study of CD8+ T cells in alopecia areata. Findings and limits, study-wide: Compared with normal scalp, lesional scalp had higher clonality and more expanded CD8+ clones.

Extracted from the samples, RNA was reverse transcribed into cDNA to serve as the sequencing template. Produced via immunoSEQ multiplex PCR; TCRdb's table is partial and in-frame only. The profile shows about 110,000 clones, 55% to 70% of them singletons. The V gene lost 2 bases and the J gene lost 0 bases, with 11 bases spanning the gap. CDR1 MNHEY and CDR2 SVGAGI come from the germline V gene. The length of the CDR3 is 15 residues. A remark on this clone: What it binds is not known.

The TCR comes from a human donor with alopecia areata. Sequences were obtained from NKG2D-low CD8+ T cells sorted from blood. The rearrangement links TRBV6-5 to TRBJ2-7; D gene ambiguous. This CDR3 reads CASSYVESTSYEQYF. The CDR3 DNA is TGTGCCAGCAGTTACGTCGAAAGTACCTCCTACGAGCAGTACTTC.